This passage covers 5 T cell receptor beta chains from one sample sequenced in a study of cytomegalovirus exposure and HLA in healthy donors. With 60 Vbeta and 13 Jbeta primers, the PCR was carried out. Clones were sequenced by immunoSEQ multiplex PCR, and TCRdb holds only the in-frame ones, with some missing. The sample shows about 180,000 clones, 85% of them seen only once. Sequenced input: PBMCs. The receptors here all came from a boy aged 2-9 years in good health and CMV-seronegative.

Here the CDR3 reads CASRRDVSSYNEQFF. The CDR3 DNA follows: TGTGCCAGCAGGCGGGACGTTAGCTCCTACAATGAGCAGTTCTTC. The rearrangement links TRBV6-5 to TRBJ2-1, with a weak D call TRBD2 (6 bases). Germline lookup yields CDR1 MNHEY and CDR2 SVGAGI. The CDR3 covers 15 residues. V lost 6 bases and J lost 0, with 12 bases in between.

The chain uses TRBV5-4 and TRBJ2-7, with 13 nucleotides matching TRBD2. The CDR3 is made up of 16 amino acids. Trimming cost V 3 bases and J 7 bases; bases outside gene matches: 10. Looked up from germline, CDR1 is SGHNT and CDR2 is YYREEE (reference sequence). CDR3 coding DNA: TGTGCCAGCAGCTATGGGACTAGCGGGATTATTTTGGAGCAGTACTTC. It codes for CASSYGTSGIILEQYF.

CDR3 residues: CASSYGAGDEGYTF. The CDR3 nucleotides are TGTGCCAGCAGTTATGGGGCAGGGGACGAGGGCTACACCTTC. The rearrangement joins TRBV6-1 to TRBJ1-2; D might be TRBD1 (6 bases). V was clipped by 5 bases and J by 8 bases, with 18 bases between them. This CDR3 has 14 residues. CDR1 and CDR2 (germline): MNHNS, SASEGT.

This chain joins TRBV7-8 and TRBJ1-6; D not resolved. The CDR3 is 17 residues long. Between the trimmed V and J ends, which lost 1 base and 0 bases, there was a span of 10 bases. The germline CDR1 and CDR2 sequences are SGHVS and FQNEAQ. Here the CDR3 reads CASSLVSLSSYNSPLHF. CDR3 DNA sequence: TGTGCCAGCAGCTTAGTTTCGCTTAGCTCCTATAATTCACCCCTCCACTTT.

V usage is TRBV28 and J usage is TRBJ2-5; 7 nucleotides line up with TRBD2. The V gene's germline CDR1 is MDHEN and CDR2 SYDVKM. This CDR3 is built from 14 residues. V shed 3 bases and J 0 bases; nucleotides not matched to a gene: 1. The CDR3 is CASSLGTNQETQYF. The CDR3 region has the DNA TGTGCCAGCAGTTTGGGGACTAACCAAGAGACCCAGTACTTC.